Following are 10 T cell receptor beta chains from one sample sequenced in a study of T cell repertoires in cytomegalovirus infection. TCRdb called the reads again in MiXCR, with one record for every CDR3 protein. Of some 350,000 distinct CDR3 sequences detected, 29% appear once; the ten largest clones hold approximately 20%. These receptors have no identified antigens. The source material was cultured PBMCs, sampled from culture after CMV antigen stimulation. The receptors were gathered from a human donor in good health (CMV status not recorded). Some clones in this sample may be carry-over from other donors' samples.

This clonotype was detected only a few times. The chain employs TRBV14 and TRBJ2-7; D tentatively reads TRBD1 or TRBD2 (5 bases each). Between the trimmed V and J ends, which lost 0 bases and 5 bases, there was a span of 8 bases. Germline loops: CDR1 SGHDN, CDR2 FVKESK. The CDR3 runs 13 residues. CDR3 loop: CASSQDGDHEQYF. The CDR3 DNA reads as TGTGCCAGCAGCCAAGACGGGGACCACGAGCAGTACTTC.

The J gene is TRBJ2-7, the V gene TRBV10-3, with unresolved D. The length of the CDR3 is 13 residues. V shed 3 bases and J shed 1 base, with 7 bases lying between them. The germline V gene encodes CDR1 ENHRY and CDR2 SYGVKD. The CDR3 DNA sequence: TGTGCCATCAGTGAAACTGGATCCTACGAGCAGTACTTC. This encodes CAISETGSYEQYF.

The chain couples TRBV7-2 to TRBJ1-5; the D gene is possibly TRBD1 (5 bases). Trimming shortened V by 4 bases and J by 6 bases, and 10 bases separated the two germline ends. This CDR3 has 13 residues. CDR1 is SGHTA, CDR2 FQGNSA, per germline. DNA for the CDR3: TGTGCCAGCAGCTCTTGGGGGGTTCAGCCCCAGCATTTT. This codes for CASSSWGVQPQHF.

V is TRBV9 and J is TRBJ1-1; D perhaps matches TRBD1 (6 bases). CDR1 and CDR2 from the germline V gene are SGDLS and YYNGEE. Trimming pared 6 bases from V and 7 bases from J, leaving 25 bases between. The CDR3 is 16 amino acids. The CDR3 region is CASTRPDQGLPVEAFF. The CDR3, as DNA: TGTGCCAGCACTCGCCCAGATCAGGGGCTCCCGGTTGAAGCTTTCTTT.

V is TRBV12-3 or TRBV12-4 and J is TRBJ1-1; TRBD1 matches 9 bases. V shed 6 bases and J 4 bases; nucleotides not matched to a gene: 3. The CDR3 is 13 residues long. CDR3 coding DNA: TGTGCCAGCAGGGCGGGACAGGGCACTGAAGCTTTCTTT. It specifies CASRAGQGTEAFF.

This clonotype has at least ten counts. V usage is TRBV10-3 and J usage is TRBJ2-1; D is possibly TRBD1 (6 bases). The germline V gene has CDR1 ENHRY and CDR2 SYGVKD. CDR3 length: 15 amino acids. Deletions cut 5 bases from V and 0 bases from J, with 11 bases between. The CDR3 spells CAISWTESSYNEQFF. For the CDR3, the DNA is TGTGCCATCAGTTGGACAGAGAGCTCCTACAATGAGCAGTTCTTC.

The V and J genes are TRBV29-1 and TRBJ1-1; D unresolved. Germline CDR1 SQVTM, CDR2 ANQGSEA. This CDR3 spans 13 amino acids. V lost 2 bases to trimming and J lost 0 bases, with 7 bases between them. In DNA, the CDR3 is TGCAGCGTTGAAAGAACCTTGAACACTGAAGCTTTCTTT. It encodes CSVERTLNTEAFF.

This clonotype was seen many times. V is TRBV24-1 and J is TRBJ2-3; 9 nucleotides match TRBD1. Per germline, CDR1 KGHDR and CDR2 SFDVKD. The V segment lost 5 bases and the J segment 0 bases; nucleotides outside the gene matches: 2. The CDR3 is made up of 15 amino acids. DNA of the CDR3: TGTGCCACCAGTGGAGGGACAGGGAGCACAGATACGCAGTATTTT. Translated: CATSGGTGSTDTQYF.

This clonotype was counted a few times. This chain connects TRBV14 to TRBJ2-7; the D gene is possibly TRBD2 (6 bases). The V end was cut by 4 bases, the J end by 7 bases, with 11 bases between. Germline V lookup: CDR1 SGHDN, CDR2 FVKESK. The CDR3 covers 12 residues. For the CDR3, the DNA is TGTGCCAGCAGCCTATCGAGCGGGGAGCAGTACTTC. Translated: CASSLSSGEQYF.

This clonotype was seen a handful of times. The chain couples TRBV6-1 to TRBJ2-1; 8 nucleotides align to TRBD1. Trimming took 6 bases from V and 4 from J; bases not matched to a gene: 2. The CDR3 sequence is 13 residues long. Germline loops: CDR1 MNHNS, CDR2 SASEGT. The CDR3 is CASRQGEYNEQFF. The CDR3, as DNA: TGTGCCAGCAGACAGGGGGAGTACAATGAGCAGTTCTTC.